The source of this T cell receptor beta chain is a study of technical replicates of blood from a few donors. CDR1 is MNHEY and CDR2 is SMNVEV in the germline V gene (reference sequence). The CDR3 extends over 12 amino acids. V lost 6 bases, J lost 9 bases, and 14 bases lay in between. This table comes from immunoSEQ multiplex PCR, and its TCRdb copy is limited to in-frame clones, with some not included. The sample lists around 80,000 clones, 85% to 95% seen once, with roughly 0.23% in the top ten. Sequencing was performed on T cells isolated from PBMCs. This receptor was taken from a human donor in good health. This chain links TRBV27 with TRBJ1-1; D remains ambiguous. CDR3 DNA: TGTGCCAGCAGGAGTCAAGCCCTGAAAGCTTTCTTT. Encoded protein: CASRSQALKAFF.